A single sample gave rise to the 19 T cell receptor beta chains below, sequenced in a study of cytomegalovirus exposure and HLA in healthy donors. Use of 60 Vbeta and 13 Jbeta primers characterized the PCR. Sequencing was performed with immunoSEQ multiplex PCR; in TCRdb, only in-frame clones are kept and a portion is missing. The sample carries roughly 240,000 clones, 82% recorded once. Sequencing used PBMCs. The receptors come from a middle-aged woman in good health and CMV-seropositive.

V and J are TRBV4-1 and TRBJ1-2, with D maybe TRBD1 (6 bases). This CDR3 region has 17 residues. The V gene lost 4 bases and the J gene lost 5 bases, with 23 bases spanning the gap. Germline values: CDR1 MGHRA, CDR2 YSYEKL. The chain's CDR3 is CASSRLQGVRGFYGYTF. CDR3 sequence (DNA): TGCGCCAGCAGCCGCTTACAGGGTGTCCGGGGTTTTTATGGCTACACCTTC.

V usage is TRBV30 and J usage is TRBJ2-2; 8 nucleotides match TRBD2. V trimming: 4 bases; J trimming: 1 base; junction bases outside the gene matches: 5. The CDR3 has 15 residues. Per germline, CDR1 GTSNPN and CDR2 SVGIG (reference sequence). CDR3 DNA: TGTGCCTGGACCCTGGGACTAGGGAACACCGGGGAGCTGTTTTTT. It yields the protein CAWTLGLGNTGELFF.

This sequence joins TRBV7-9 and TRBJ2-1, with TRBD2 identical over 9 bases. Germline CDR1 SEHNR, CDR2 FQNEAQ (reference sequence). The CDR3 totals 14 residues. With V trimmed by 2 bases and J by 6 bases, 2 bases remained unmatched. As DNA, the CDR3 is TGTGCCAGCAGCTTACTAGCGGGACTCAATGAGCAGTTCTTC. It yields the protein CASSLLAGLNEQFF.

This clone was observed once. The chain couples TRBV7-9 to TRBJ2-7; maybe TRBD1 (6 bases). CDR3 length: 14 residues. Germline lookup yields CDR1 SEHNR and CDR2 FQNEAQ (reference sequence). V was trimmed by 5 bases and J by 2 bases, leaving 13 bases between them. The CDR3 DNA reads TGTGCCAGCAGCCACCGAGGACAGCCCTACGAGCAGTACTTC. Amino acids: CASSHRGQPYEQYF.

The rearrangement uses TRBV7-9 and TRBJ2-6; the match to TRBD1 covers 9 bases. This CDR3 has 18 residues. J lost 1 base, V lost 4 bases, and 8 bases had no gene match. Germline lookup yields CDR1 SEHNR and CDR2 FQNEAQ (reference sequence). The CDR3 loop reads CASSWDRVGRSGANVLTF. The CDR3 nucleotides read TGTGCCAGCAGCTGGGACAGGGTAGGCAGGTCTGGGGCCAACGTCCTGACTTTC.

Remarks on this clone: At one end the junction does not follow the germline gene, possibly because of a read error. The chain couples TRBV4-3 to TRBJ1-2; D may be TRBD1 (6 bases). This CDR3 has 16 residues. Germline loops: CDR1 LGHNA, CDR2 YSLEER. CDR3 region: CANSQDLRGRVYGYTF. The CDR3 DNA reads TGCGCCAACAGCCAAGATCTTAGGGGGAGGGTATATGGCTACACCTTC.

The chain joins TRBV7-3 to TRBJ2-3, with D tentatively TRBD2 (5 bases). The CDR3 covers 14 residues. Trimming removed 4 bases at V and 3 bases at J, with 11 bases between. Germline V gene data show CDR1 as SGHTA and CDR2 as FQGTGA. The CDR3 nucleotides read TGTGCCAGCAGCTCCGGGGTTGGGACAGATACGCAGTATTTT. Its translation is CASSSGVGTDTQYF.

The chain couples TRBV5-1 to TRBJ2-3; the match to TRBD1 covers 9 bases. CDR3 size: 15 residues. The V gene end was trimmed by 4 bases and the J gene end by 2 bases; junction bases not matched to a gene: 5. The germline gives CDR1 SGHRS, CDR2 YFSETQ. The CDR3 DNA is TGCGCCAGCAGCAGGGACAGGGTACACACAGATACGCAGTATTTT. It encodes CASSRDRVHTDTQYF. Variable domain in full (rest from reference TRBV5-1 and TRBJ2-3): KAGVTQTPRYLIKTRGQQVTLSCSPISGHRSVSWYQQTPGQGLQFLFEYFSETQRNKGNFPGRFSGRQFSNSRSEMNVSTLELGDSALYLCASSRDRVHTDTQYFGPGTRLTVL.

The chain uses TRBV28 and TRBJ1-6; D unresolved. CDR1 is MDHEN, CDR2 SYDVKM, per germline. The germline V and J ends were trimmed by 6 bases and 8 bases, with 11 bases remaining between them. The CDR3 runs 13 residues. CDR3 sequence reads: CASRPGVDSPLHF. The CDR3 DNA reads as TGTGCCAGCAGGCCGGGAGTGGATTCACCCCTCCACTTT.

The CDR3 here is CASSERGRINEQFF. CDR3 nucleotide sequence: TGTGCCAGCAGTGAAAGGGGGCGCATCAATGAGCAGTTCTTC. This sequence joins TRBV2 and TRBJ2-1, with 7 nucleotides matching TRBD1. This CDR3 has 14 residues. Germline V gene lookup returns CDR1 SNHLY and CDR2 FYNNEI. V dropped 2 bases and J dropped 6; count of bases not matched to a gene: 4.

The CDR3 DNA follows: TGTGCCAGCAGCTTAGGCTCAACACCTAATCAGCCCCAGCATTTT. As protein: CASSLGSTPNQPQHF. This chain links TRBV7-2 with TRBJ1-5; D is uncertain. This CDR3 is 15 amino acids long. Germline V gives CDR1 SGHTA, CDR2 FQGNSA. Trimming cost V 1 base and J 4 bases, with 11 bases left between them.

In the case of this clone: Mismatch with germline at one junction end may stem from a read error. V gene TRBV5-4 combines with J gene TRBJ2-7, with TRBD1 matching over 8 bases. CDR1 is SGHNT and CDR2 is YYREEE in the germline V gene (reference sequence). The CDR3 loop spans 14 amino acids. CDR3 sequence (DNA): TGTGCCAGCAGCCAGACAGGGGCCCCCACCCGTCCCGACTTC. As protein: CASSQTGAPTRPDF.

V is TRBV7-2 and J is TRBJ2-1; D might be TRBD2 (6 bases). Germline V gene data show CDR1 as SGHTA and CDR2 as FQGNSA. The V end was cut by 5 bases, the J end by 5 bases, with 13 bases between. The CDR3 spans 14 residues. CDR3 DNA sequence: TGTGCCAGCAGCCCACCGGGACTTAACAATGAGCAGTTCTTC. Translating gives CASSPPGLNNEQFF.

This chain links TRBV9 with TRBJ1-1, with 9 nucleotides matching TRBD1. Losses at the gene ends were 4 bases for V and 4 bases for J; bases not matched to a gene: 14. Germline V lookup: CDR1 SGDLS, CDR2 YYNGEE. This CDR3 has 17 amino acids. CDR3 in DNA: TGTGCCAGCAGCCTTACTCCGGGACAGGGTATGGGCACTGAAGCTTTCTTT. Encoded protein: CASSLTPGQGMGTEAFF.

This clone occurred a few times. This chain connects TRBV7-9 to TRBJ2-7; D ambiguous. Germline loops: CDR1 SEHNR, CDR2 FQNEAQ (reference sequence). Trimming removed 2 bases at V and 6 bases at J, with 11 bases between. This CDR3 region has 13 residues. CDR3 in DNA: TGTGCCAGCAGCTTATTGGAGTCTGGCGAGCAGTACTTC. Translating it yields CASSLLESGEQYF.

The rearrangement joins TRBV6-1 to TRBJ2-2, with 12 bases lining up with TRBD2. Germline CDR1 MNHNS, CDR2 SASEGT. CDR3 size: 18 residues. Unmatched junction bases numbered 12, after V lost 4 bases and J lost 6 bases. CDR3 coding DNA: TGTGCCAGCAGTGCCGGGCTAGCGGGGGGGCCGGGCGCCGGGGAGCTGTTTTTT. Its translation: CASSAGLAGGPGAGELFF.

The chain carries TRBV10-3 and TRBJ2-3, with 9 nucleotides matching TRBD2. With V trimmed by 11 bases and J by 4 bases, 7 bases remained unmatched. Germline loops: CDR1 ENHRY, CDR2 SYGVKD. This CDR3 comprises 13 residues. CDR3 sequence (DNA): TGTGCCTCAAACGGACTAGCGTCAGATACGCAGTATTTT. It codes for CASNGLASDTQYF.

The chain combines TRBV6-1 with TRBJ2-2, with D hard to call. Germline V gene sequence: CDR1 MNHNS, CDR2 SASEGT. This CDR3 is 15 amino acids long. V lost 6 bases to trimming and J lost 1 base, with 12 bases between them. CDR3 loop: CASRVNGLNTGELFF. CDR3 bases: TGTGCCAGCAGAGTAAATGGCCTGAACACCGGGGAGCTGTTTTTT.

CDR3 in DNA: TGTGCCAGTAGTATTGACACAACAAAGGAGGCCGAGCAGTACTTC. Its translation: CASSIDTTKEAEQYF. This chain uses TRBV19 with TRBJ2-7; possible D gene TRBD2, 5 bases. The V gene lost 3 bases and the J gene lost 6 bases, with 18 bases spanning the gap. The CDR3 sequence is 15 residues long. Germline assignment: CDR1 LNHDA and CDR2 SQIVND (reference sequence).